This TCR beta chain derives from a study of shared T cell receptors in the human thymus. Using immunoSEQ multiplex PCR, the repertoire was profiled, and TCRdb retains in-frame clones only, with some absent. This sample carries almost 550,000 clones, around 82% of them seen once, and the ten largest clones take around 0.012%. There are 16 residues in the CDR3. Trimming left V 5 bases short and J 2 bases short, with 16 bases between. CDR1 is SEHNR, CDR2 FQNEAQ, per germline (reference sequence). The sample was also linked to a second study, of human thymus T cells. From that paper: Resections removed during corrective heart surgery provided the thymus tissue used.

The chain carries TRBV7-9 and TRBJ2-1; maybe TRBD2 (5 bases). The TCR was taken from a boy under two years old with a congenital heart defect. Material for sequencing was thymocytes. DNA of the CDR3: TGTGCCAGCAGCACCCTAGGGAGCGACCCCTACAATGAGCAGTTCTTC. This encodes CASSTLGSDPYNEQFF.